Listed below are T cell receptor beta chains from one sample, sequenced in a study of cytomegalovirus exposure and HLA in healthy donors. Assay: immunoSEQ multiplex PCR; the TCRdb copy retains only in-frame clones and omits some. The table has 95,000 to 150,000 clones, more than 55% seen once. The sequenced sample was PBMCs. These receptors were taken from a man aged 18 to 30 in good health and CMV-seronegative. CDR3s include the opening cysteine and the closing phenylalanine or tryptophan. D genes are given only for firm matches. Part of the rows lack a size; the others show once, few, many or a class for expanded clones.

>TRBV9|TRBJ2-3|.|.
TGTGCCAGCAGCGTAGATAGTTTCACAGATACGCAGTATTTT
CASSVDSFTDTQYF
>TRBV6-5|TRBJ2-7|few|.
TGTGCCAGCAGTTACGCCAGCTCCTACGAGCAGTACTTC
CASSYASSYEQYF
>TRBV7-9|TRBJ2-7|few|.
TGTGCCAGCAGCTTAGAAGTCAGCTCCTACGAGCAGTACTTC
CASSLEVSSYEQYF
>TRBV10-3|TRBJ1-1|few|.
TGTGCCATCAGTGAAGGGAGTAACACTGAAGCTTTCTTT
CAISEGSNTEAFF
>TRBV6-6|TRBJ1-2|few|TRBD1
TGTGCCAGCAGTAACGCCGGGACAGGGAGTGGCTACACCTTC
CASSNAGTGSGYTF
>TRBV28|TRBJ2-7|.|TRBD1
TGTGCCAGCGTAAAGGGGGCTGGCGAGCAGTACTTC
CASVKGAGEQYF
>TRBV5-1|TRBJ1-6|.|TRBD1
TGCGCCAGCAGCATCCGGGACAGTGATTCACCCCTCCACTTT
CASSIRDSDSPLHF
>TRBV28|TRBJ1-6|few|.
TGTGCTCTGGGGGGGGACGGGGATTCACCCCTCCACTTT
CALGGDGDSPLHF
>TRBV4-1|TRBJ2-5|.|.
TGCGCCAGCAGCCAAGTGCCCGGAGCCGGGACCCAGTACTTC
CASSQVPGAGTQYF
>TRBV4-1|TRBJ2-1|few|.
TGCGCCAGCAGCCAAGGCCCCACAGGCTCCTACAATGAGCAGTTCTTC
CASSQGPTGSYNEQFF
>TRBV30|TRBJ2-1|.|TRBD2
TGTGCCTGGAATCCTGGGCTAGCGGGAGTAAATGAGCAGTTCTTC
CAWNPGLAGVNEQFF
>TRBV19|TRBJ2-5|few|TRBD1
TGTGCCAGTAGTCCGACCCTCCGGACAGGACAAGAGACCCAGTACTTC
CASSPTLRTGQETQYF
>TRBV10-1|TRBJ2-3|.|TRBD2
TGCGCCAGCAGTCGGGGACTAGCGGGAGCTACGCAGTATTTT
CASSRGLAGATQYF
>TRBV21-1|TRBJ2-3|.|.
TGTGCCAGCAGCCCGGGAGGGACTAGCGGGTGGAACACAGATACGCAGTATTTT
CASSPGGTSGWNTDTQYF
>TRBV2|TRBJ2-7|.|.
TGTGCCAGCAGTAGGCCCGGGACCTACGAGCAGTACTTC
CASSRPGTYEQYF
>TRBV9|TRBJ2-1|.|.
TGTGCCAGCAGCAAAGAAGACAGATTATACAATGAGCAGTTCTTC
CASSKEDRLYNEQFF
>TRBV7-9|TRBJ2-7|once|TRBD1
TGTTCCAGCAGCCCTAGACGGACAGGGCTCTACGAGCAGTACTTC
CSSSPRRTGLYEQYF
>TRBV5-6|TRBJ1-2|.|TRBD1
TGTGCCAGCAGCTTGGGACAGGGGTTGGGCTACACCTTC
CASSLGQGLGYTF
>TRBV19|TRBJ2-1|.|.
TGTGCCAGTCTAGGGGGGGGGACCTACAATGAGCAGTTCTTC
CASLGGGTYNEQFF
>TRBV6-5|TRBJ1-1|.|.
TGTGCCAGCAGTTACGACTACTTTCTAAACACTGAAGCTTTCTTT
CASSYDYFLNTEAFF
>TRBV27|TRBJ1-2|.|TRBD1
TGTGCCAGCAGTTCCTTACCGACAGGGGGGGATGGCTACACCTTC
CASSSLPTGGDGYTF
>TRBV29-1|TRBJ1-1|.|TRBD1
TGCAGCGTCCCAGGGGGCGTCGGAAAGACTGAAGCTTTCTTT
CSVPGGVGKTEAFF
>TRBV9|TRBJ2-5|.|.
TGTGCCAGCAGCCCCCAGGTAGACCATCGAGAGACCCAGTACTTC
CASSPQVDHRETQYF
>TRBV7-9|TRBJ1-2|.|.
TGTGCCAGCAGCTTAGACAGGGCTGGCTACACCTTC
CASSLDRAGYTF
>TRBV19|TRBJ2-5|few|.
TGTGCCAGTAGTATGGGCAGGGGGAGGCAAGAGACCCAGTACTTC
CASSMGRGRQETQYF
>TRBV4-2|TRBJ1-2|few|.
TGTGCCAGCAGCCAAGAAGCAGGGGAGAGCTATGGCTACACCTTC
CASSQEAGESYGYTF
>TRBV7-3|TRBJ2-5|.|.
TGTGCCAGCAGCTCGGGGGTCGTACCCCAAGAGACCCAGTACTTC
CASSSGVVPQETQYF
>TRBV19|TRBJ1-5|.|.
TGTGCCACTGTTGGGGGGAGGGGTAATCAGCCCCAGCATTTT
CATVGGRGNQPQHF
>TRBV4-2|TRBJ1-2|.|TRBD1
TGTGCCAGCAGCTCCCGTGGGACAGGGGGCGCAGGAGGCTACACCTTC
CASSSRGTGGAGGYTF
>TRBV5-1|TRBJ1-5|.|.
TGCGCCAGCAGCTTGGTTACGGGGAGTAGCAATCAGCCCCAGCATTTT
CASSLVTGSSNQPQHF
>TRBV7-3|TRBJ2-5|once|.
TGTGCCAGCAGCTTATCCGGGGGGCGTTTGGAGACCCAGTACTTC
CASSLSGGRLETQYF
>TRBV11-2|TRBJ1-1|few|.
TGTGCCAGCAGCCCACCCCACGGCACTGAAGCTTTCTTT
CASSPPHGTEAFF
>TRBV19|TRBJ2-2|.|TRBD2
TGTGCCAGTAGAAGTAGCGGGAGAGTCACCGGGGAGCTGTTTTTT
CASRSSGRVTGELFF
>TRBV6-5|TRBJ1-3|.|.
TGTGCCAGCAGTTTGTCCCTGGGAAACACCATATATTTT
CASSLSLGNTIYF
>TRBV7-8|TRBJ1-1|.|.
TGTGCCAGCAGTTCCCGCGGAGGGCAGCTGAACACTGAAGCTTTCTTT
CASSSRGGQLNTEAFF
>TRBV10-2|TRBJ2-5|.|.
TGCGCCAGCAGTGAGCTAGAGAGAAATAAAGAGACCCAGTACTTC
CASSELERNKETQYF
>TRBV7-9|TRBJ2-5|.|TRBD2
TGTGCCAGCAGCTTTAAAACTAGCGGGAGGAGCCAAGAGACCCAGTACTTC
CASSFKTSGRSQETQYF
>TRBV28|TRBJ2-7|few|.
TGTGCCAGCAGTTGGATCAGGGGCCCTCTCTACGAGCAGTACTTC
CASSWIRGPLYEQYF
>TRBV13|TRBJ2-5|once|.
TGTGCCAGCAGCTTATTAGGCAGGGCCCAAGAGACCCAGTACTTC
CASSLLGRAQETQYF
>TRBV27|TRBJ1-5|.|.
TGTGCCAGCAGTTTAGGGCAGAGCAATCAGCCCCAGCATTTT
CASSLGQSNQPQHF
>TRBV5-1|TRBJ2-7|.|.
TGCGCCAGCAGCAACCGGGACACCCCCTACGAGCAGTACTTC
CASSNRDTPYEQYF